The 11 T cell receptor beta chains given below trace back to one sample, sequenced in a study of response to subunit inactivated influenza vaccine. One entry per CDR3 protein results from TCRdb running MiXCR on the RT-PCR reads. The table shows 450,000 to 600,000 distinct CDR3 sequences, with approximately 17% occurring only once. This material consisted of CD4+ T cells sorted from PBMCs, taken about 23 months after vaccination. These receptors all stem from a man aged 45-69 years who received an inactivated influenza vaccine.

There are a few counts of this clonotype. This chain joins TRBV20-1 and TRBJ2-5; D may match TRBD1 or TRBD2 (5 bases each). V lost 1 base to trimming and J lost 5 bases, with 14 bases between them. Germline V gene data show CDR1 as DFQATT and CDR2 as SNEGSKA (reference sequence). The CDR3 spans 14 residues. CDR3 nucleotides: TGCAGTGCTAGAGTAATAGGGACGTTCGAGACCCAGTACTTC. It specifies CSARVIGTFETQYF.

The V and J genes are TRBV20-1 and TRBJ2-5, with no clear D. The CDR3 is 16 residues long. Germline CDR1 is DFQATT and CDR2 is SNEGSKA (reference sequence). Between the trimmed V and J ends, which lost 2 bases and 4 bases, there was a span of 20 bases. CDR3 region: CSARIPGVTIGETQYF. CDR3 sequence (DNA): TGCAGTGCTAGAATTCCTGGGGTCACAATCGGAGAGACCCAGTACTTC.

This chain connects TRBV5-1 to TRBJ1-1; TRBD1 might be the D (6 bases). The germline V gene has CDR1 SGHRS and CDR2 YFSETQ. The CDR3 spans 15 residues. The V end was cut by 2 bases, the J end by 0 bases, with 11 bases between. The CDR3 sequence: CASSLDGQLNTEAFF. CDR3 bases: TGCGCCAGCAGCTTAGATGGACAGTTGAACACTGAAGCTTTCTTT.

The chain employs TRBV10-2 and TRBJ1-2; 7 bases agree with TRBD1. The CDR3 is made up of 13 amino acids. The V segment lost 2 bases and the J segment 10 bases; nucleotides outside the gene matches: 7. Germline V gene data show CDR1 as WSHSY and CDR2 as SAAADI. The CDR3 sequence is CASSETHRGVYTF. CDR3 DNA sequence: TGCGCCAGCAGTGAGACTCACAGGGGCGTCTACACCTTC.

The rearrangement links TRBV7-2 to TRBJ2-7, with 8 positions matching TRBD1. The trim removed 3 bases at V and 4 bases at J, leaving 14 bases unmatched. The CDR3 is 17 amino acids. Germline V gene data show CDR1 as SGHTA and CDR2 as FQGNSA. The CDR3 region is CASSFPTRGQVIYEQYF. In DNA, the CDR3 is TGTGCCAGCAGCTTCCCCACGAGGGGACAGGTCATTTACGAGCAGTACTTC.

Regarding this clonotype: A read error may be the cause here, since a much bigger clone is one base away. This rearrangement joins TRBV24-1 to TRBJ2-1; D is uncertain. The germline CDR1 and CDR2 sequences are KGHDR and SFDVKD. Trimming cost V 2 bases and J 6 bases, with 7 bases left between them. This CDR3 is built from 13 residues. The CDR3 sequence: CATSDSSSNEQFF. The CDR3 DNA reads as TGTGCCACCAGTGATTCGAGCTCCAATGAGCAGTTCTTC.

V gene TRBV13 combines with J gene TRBJ2-5, with D hard to call. Trimming stripped 1 base from V and 3 bases from J, with 15 bases between. This CDR3 has 16 residues. Germline V gene sequence: CDR1 PRHDT, CDR2 FYEKMQ (reference sequence). The DNA for the CDR3 is TGTGCCAGCAGCTTAGTTTCCCGGACCCTAAAAGAGACCCAGTACTTC. Translating gives CASSLVSRTLKETQYF.

The chain is built from TRBV10-3 and TRBJ1-1, with 8 bases lining up with TRBD1. Germline CDR1 reads ENHRY; CDR2 reads SYGVKD. Losses at the gene ends were 6 bases for V and 5 bases for J; bases not matched to a gene: 2. The CDR3 has 12 amino acids. The CDR3 nucleotides read TGTGCCATCAGCAGGGACAGGACTGAAGCTTTCTTT. This gives the protein CAISRDRTEAFF.

This clonotype was picked up a small number of times. The chain joins TRBV7-2 to TRBJ2-2; D unresolved. This CDR3 has 18 residues. Germline V gene data show CDR1 as SGHTA and CDR2 as FQGNSA. The V and J ends lost 1 base and 3 bases respectively, with 18 bases between them. Here the CDR3 DNA reads TGTGCCAGCAGCTTAGTGCGTGGCCAGAAGAAACACACCGGGGAGCTGTTTTTT. It yields the protein CASSLVRGQKKHTGELFF.

The chain joins TRBV7-2 to TRBJ2-2; D not certain. Trimming cost V 3 bases and J 0 bases, with 11 bases left between them. The germline V gene encodes CDR1 SGHTA and CDR2 FQGNSA. This CDR3 has 16 residues. The CDR3 sequence: CASSLLRPPNTGELFF. The CDR3, as DNA: TGTGCCAGCAGCTTGCTTAGACCCCCGAACACCGGGGAGCTGTTTTTT.

A few counts support this clonotype. This chain uses TRBV24-1 with TRBJ2-5; tentative D call: TRBD1 (5 bases). Germline V gene lookup returns CDR1 KGHDR and CDR2 SFDVKD. Trimming left V 11 bases short and J 2 bases short, with 17 bases between. This CDR3 is 14 amino acids long. The CDR3 sequence: CAIGARDGQETQYF. CDR3 bases: TGTGCCATCGGAGCCAGGGATGGGCAAGAGACCCAGTACTTC.